The 14 T cell receptor beta chains presented below share a single source sample, sequenced in a study of human T cells and chemical hapten exposure. The time point here: patch test 2, 6 weeks after DPC sensitization. The treatment is: therapeutic diphenylcyclopropenone sensitization with weekly scalp DPC. TCRdb re-analysed the RACE reads in MiXCR, keeping a single row per CDR3 protein. The repertoire consists of fewer than 80,000 distinct CDR3 sequences, with approximately 10% occurring once and the leading ten covering roughly 7%. The material sequenced was whole blood, taken in connection with sensitization to the hapten diphenylcyclopropenone (DPC). The receptors stem from a woman aged 45-65 years with alopecia areata. Some clones in this sample may be carry-over from other donors' samples.

The sample holds many counts of this clonotype. The rearrangement joins TRBV7-3 to TRBJ2-3, with D possibly matching TRBD2 (5 bases). The CDR3 extends over 15 amino acids. CDR1 SGHTA and CDR2 FQGTGA come from the germline V gene. The germline V and J ends were trimmed by 5 bases and 2 bases, with 14 bases remaining between them. The DNA for the CDR3 is TGTGCCAGCAGCCCAGTGACTAACCCCACAGATACGCAGTATTTT. The encoded protein is CASSPVTNPTDTQYF.

This clonotype was picked up many times. V and J are TRBV7-8 and TRBJ2-3, with D perhaps TRBD2 (5 bases). Trimming removed 4 bases from V and 3 bases from J, with 17 bases in between. Germline CDR1 is SGHVS and CDR2 is FQNEAQ. The CDR3 sequence is 16 residues long. The CDR3 region has the DNA TGTGCCAGCAGCTCGGGGATGTTGAGGGCGACAGATACGCAGTATTTT. Translated: CASSSGMLRATDTQYF.

This clonotype showed up many times. V gene TRBV29-1 combines with J gene TRBJ1-4; 11 bases match TRBD1. The junction had 4 bases not matched to a gene; V was cut back by 5 bases and J by 8 bases. The CDR3 covers 13 residues. Germline-derived CDR1 and CDR2 are SQVTM and ANQGSEA. This chain's CDR3 is CSVSGTGGEKLFF. Here the CDR3 DNA reads TGCAGCGTTTCCGGGACAGGGGGAGAAAAACTGTTTTTT.

This clonotype was detected only a few times. The V gene is TRBV5-1, the J gene TRBJ2-7; 11 nucleotides line up with TRBD1. Germline assignment: CDR1 SGHRS and CDR2 YFSETQ. This CDR3 region has 15 residues. Germline trimming cut 4 bases from V and 6 bases from J; bases unmatched to any gene: 9. The CDR3 DNA reads TGCGCCAGCAGCCTCTTCCCGGGGACAGGGGGCGAGCAGTACTTC. This encodes CASSLFPGTGGEQYF.

The sample holds many counts of this clonotype. This sequence joins TRBV11-2 and TRBJ2-7; D may be TRBD2 (5 bases). V dropped 2 bases and J dropped 1 base, with 12 bases sitting between them. CDR3 length: 15 amino acids. CDR1 is SGHAT and CDR2 is FQNNGV in the germline V gene. The CDR3 spells CASSLLNSASYEQYF. DNA for the CDR3: TGTGCCAGCAGCTTATTAAATAGCGCATCCTACGAGCAGTACTTC. The whole variable domain, filled in from reference TRBV11-2 and TRBJ2-7, reads EAGVAQSPRYKIIEKRQSVAFWCNPISGHATLYWYQQILGQGPKLLIQFQNNGVVDDSQLPKDRFSAERLKGVDSTLKIQPAKLEDSAVYLCASSLLNSASYEQYFGPGTRLTVT.

The rearrangement links TRBV29-1 to TRBJ2-5, with D perhaps matching TRBD2 (6 bases). CDR1 SQVTM and CDR2 ANQGSEA come from the germline V gene. Trimming removed 4 bases at V and 5 bases at J, with 14 bases between. The CDR3 sequence is 13 residues long. CDR3 protein: CSVGRGARETQYF. The CDR3 DNA reads as TGCAGCGTTGGGAGGGGAGCTCGGGAGACCCAGTACTTC.

The J gene is TRBJ2-7, the V gene TRBV20-1, with a possible D match to TRBD1 (5 bases). Trimming removed 0 bases at V and 5 bases at J, with 5 bases between. Germline assignment: CDR1 DFQATT and CDR2 SNEGSKA (reference sequence). This CDR3 spans 11 amino acids. DNA of the CDR3: TGCAGTGCTAGAGACAGGGACGAGCAGTACTTC. This sequence encodes CSARDRDEQYF.

At least ten counts were recorded for this clonotype. The chain joins TRBV6-4 to TRBJ1-1, with D uncertain. The CDR3 totals 13 residues. V was shortened by 3 bases and J by 1 base, with 6 bases between the two germline ends. The germline CDR1 and CDR2 sequences are MRHNA and SNTAGT. CDR3 residues: CASSEARNTEAFF. DNA of the CDR3: TGTGCCAGCAGTGAGGCGAGGAACACTGAAGCTTTCTTT.

This clonotype has ten or more counts. This chain links TRBV18 with TRBJ2-1; 11 positions match TRBD2. The CDR3 length is 14 residues. The ends lost 3 bases at V and 9 bases at J; junction bases unmatched: 4. Per germline, CDR1 KGHSH and CDR2 LQKENI. CDR3 DNA: TGTGCCAGCTCACCTTCCGGACTAGCGGGTGAGCAGTTCTTC. Its protein is CASSPSGLAGEQFF.

In this sample, this clonotype turned up many times. The chain recombines TRBV12-3 or TRBV12-4 with TRBJ1-5, with no clear D. CDR3 length equals 15 residues. Trimming stripped 1 base from V and 4 bases from J, with 11 bases between. CDR3 bases: TGTGCCAGCAGTTTAGATGGGAGGGAAAATCAGCCCCAGCATTTT. This encodes CASSLDGRENQPQHF.

The chain uses TRBV5-1 and TRBJ2-7, with 10 positions matching TRBD2. Germline CDR1 reads SGHRS; CDR2 reads YFSETQ. J lost 1 base, V lost 2 bases, and 3 bases had no gene match. The CDR3 runs 15 residues. CDR3 loop: CASSLLAGLSYEQYF. The CDR3 DNA follows: TGCGCCAGCAGCTTACTAGCGGGACTGTCCTACGAGCAGTACTTC.

The chain combines TRBV7-8 with TRBJ2-3, with D possibly being TRBD2 (5 bases). Germline CDR1 reads SGHVS; CDR2 reads FQNEAQ. Deletions cut 0 bases from V and 4 bases from J, with 8 bases between. The CDR3 covers 14 residues. The CDR3 nucleotides are TGTGCCAGCAGCTTAGCGTGGGGAGCAGATACGCAGTATTTT. It specifies CASSLAWGADTQYF.

Ten or more counts support this clonotype. The rearrangement links TRBV12-3 or TRBV12-4 to TRBJ1-2; D is possibly TRBD1 (5 bases). Trimming shortened V by 5 bases and J by 0 bases, and 19 bases separated the two germline ends. The CDR3 totals 17 residues. Here the CDR3 reads CASSPDSAYTSNYGYTF. DNA of the CDR3: TGTGCCAGCAGTCCCGACAGCGCCTACACATCTAACTATGGCTACACCTTC.

This clonotype was observed many times. The chain recombines TRBV11-2 with TRBJ2-2; D not resolved. From germline, CDR1 is SGHAT and CDR2 FQNNGV. The CDR3 has 16 residues. The V and J ends lost 5 bases and 4 bases respectively, with 17 bases between them. CDR3 residues: CASSQAFIRGTGELFF. The CDR3 DNA follows: TGTGCCAGCAGCCAGGCCTTTATTCGCGGCACCGGGGAGCTGTTTTTT.